This TCR beta chain emerged from a study of OX40 agonist ivuxolimab in advanced cancers. Whole-study context: Ivuxolimab is an agonistic anti-OX40 (CD134) antibody, and patients were treated with it.

This CDR3 contains 16 residues. V was pared by 4 bases and J by 4 bases, with 11 bases of the junction left unmatched. Worth noting for this clone: As yet, its antigen is unknown.

Findings of the study overall: Among the lowest levels of clonal expansion were found in partial responders at 0.1-3.0 mg/kg.

Sequencing used immunoSEQ multiplex PCR; TCRdb keeps in-frame clones, though not all of them. The sample has approximately 43,000 clones; around nine tenths are singletons. Exclusion of a patient followed from autoimmune disease history or systemic immunosuppression. This chain links TRBV5-3 with TRBJ2-1, with 7 bases identical to TRBD1. TRBV5-3 is an ORF; its function is uncertain. Here the sequenced sample was CD4+ or CD8+ T cells sorted from blood, taken in a trial of the OX40 agonist ivuxolimab. The clonotype was recovered from an adult with an advanced solid tumor such as melanoma, head and neck, liver or kidney cancer. CDR3 DNA: TGTGCCAGAAGCCTGGTGGGGACAGCGGTTTACAATGAGCAGTTCTTC. Its protein product is CARSLVGTAVYNEQFF.